Below, 20 T cell receptor beta chains from the same sample are listed, as sequenced in a study of cytomegalovirus exposure and HLA in healthy donors. The PCR contained 60 Vbeta and 13 Jbeta primers. Measured with immunoSEQ multiplex PCR; TCRdb has only the in-frame clones, and not every one. The sample includes 95,000 to 150,000 clones, roughly 80% of them seen just once. The sample comprised PBMCs. These receptor sequences come from a man aged 60 to 75 in good health and CMV-seropositive.

The chain links TRBV19 to TRBJ2-1, with D hard to call. Trimming took off 2 bases at V and 4 bases at J, with 21 bases between the two ends. Germline CDR1 and CDR2: LNHDA and SQIVND (reference sequence). The CDR3 is 18 residues long. The CDR3 DNA is TGTGCCAGTAGTATAAACCCGACCGGGTCCTATAGATACAATGAGCAGTTCTTC. Protein: CASSINPTGSYRYNEQFF. Full variable domain (missing parts from reference TRBV19 and TRBJ2-1): DGGITQSPKYLFRKEGQNVTLSCEQNLNHDAMYWYRQDPGQGLRLIYYSQIVNDFQKGDIAEGYSVSREKKESFPLTVTSAQKNPTAFYLCASSINPTGSYRYNEQFFGPGTRLTVL.

V usage is TRBV27 and J usage is TRBJ2-3; a weak D match, TRBD2 (6 bases). This CDR3 has 11 residues. Between the trimmed V and J ends, which lost 8 bases and 6 bases, there was a span of 9 bases. Germline V gives CDR1 MNHEY, CDR2 SMNVEV (reference sequence). The CDR3 sequence is CASLRGDTQYF. CDR3 coding DNA: TGTGCCAGCCTTCGGGGGGATACGCAGTATTTT.

The chain has TRBV7-3 and TRBJ2-7; D is unclear. The germline gives CDR1 SGHTA, CDR2 FQGTGA. This CDR3 has 13 residues. Trimming pared 0 bases from V and 6 bases from J, leaving 9 bases between. CDR3 amino acids: CASSLTASGEQYF. The DNA of the CDR3 is TGTGCCAGCAGCTTAACGGCTAGTGGCGAGCAGTACTTC.

CDR3 residues: CASSPRGGGYFVADTQYF. CDR3 coding DNA: TGTGCCAGCAGCCCCCGGGGCGGGGGCTACTTTGTGGCAGATACGCAGTATTTT. The V and J genes are TRBV7-2 and TRBJ2-3, with D possibly matching TRBD2 (7 bases). Looked up from germline, CDR1 is SGHTA and CDR2 is FQGNSA. V lost 5 bases, J lost 4 bases, and 25 bases lay in between. This CDR3 spans 18 amino acids.

The V gene is TRBV5-1, the J gene TRBJ2-7; 12 bases are shared with TRBD1. The CDR3 loop spans 15 amino acids. Germline V gives CDR1 SGHRS, CDR2 YFSETQ. With 4 bases clipped from V and 6 bases from J, the junction kept 8 bases outside the gene matches. CDR3 region: CASSMPGQGAGEQYF. CDR3 sequence (DNA): TGCGCCAGCAGCATGCCGGGACAGGGGGCGGGCGAGCAGTACTTC.

The chain couples TRBV5-6 to TRBJ1-5, with D maybe TRBD1 (5 bases). Trimming left V 3 bases short and J 3 bases short, with 7 bases between. The CDR3 contains 13 residues. Looked up from germline, CDR1 is SGHDT and CDR2 is YYEEEE. This CDR3 reads CASSSGPNQPQHF. The CDR3 nucleotides read TGTGCCAGCAGCTCAGGGCCCAATCAGCCCCAGCATTTT. The variable domain in full, completed from reference TRBV5-6 and TRBJ1-5, reads DAGVTQSPTHLIKTRGQQVTLRCSPKSGHDTVSWYQQALGQGPQFIFQYYEEEERQRGNFPDRFSGHQFPNYSSELNVNALLLGDSALYLCASSSGPNQPQHFGDGTRLSIL.

The chain recombines TRBV6-1 with TRBJ1-5; D unresolved. Germline loops: CDR1 MNHNS, CDR2 SASEGT. Trimming shortened V by 3 bases and J by 0 bases, and 12 bases separated the two germline ends. This CDR3 region has 16 residues. CDR3 DNA sequence: TGTGCCAGCAGTGATGCCCTTAGACTTAGCAATCAGCCCCAGCATTTT. Translating gives CASSDALRLSNQPQHF.

J is TRBJ2-1 and V is TRBV11-2; 7 bases align to TRBD1. The CDR3 totals 15 residues. Germline V gene sequence: CDR1 SGHAT, CDR2 FQNNGV. With 4 bases clipped from V and 9 bases from J, the junction kept 12 bases outside the gene matches. CDR3: CASSSNLNRGGEQFF. CDR3 in DNA: TGTGCCAGCAGCTCAAACTTAAACAGGGGCGGTGAGCAGTTCTTC.

This clone has more than one count but fewer than ten. This rearrangement joins TRBV28 to TRBJ1-1, with D unclear. In germline, CDR1 is MDHEN, CDR2 SYDVKM. V was trimmed by 8 bases and J by 0 bases, leaving 16 bases between them. CDR3 length: 15 residues. CDR3 in amino acids: CASLRGGPMNTEAFF. In DNA, the CDR3 is TGTGCCAGCTTAAGAGGAGGCCCAATGAACACTGAAGCTTTCTTT.

This clone came up a few times. The V and J genes are TRBV5-8 and TRBJ2-2, with D perhaps matching TRBD1 or TRBD2 (6 bases each). The CDR3 is 15 amino acids. Trimming removed 4 bases from V and 5 bases from J, with 15 bases in between. Germline assignment: CDR1 SGHTS and CDR2 YDEGEE. The CDR3 coding sequence is TGTGCCAGCAGCCTGGAGGGGACAAAGACCGGGGAGCTGTTTTTT. Translation gives CASSLEGTKTGELFF. The full variable domain, with the rest looked up from reference TRBV5-8 and TRBJ2-2, is EAGVTQSPTHLIKTRGQQATLRCSPISGHTSVYWYQQALGLGLQFLLWYDEGEERNRGNFPPRFSGRQFPNYSSELNVNALELEDSALYLCASSLEGTKTGELFFGEGSRLTVL.

The rearrangement links TRBV7-9 to TRBJ1-1; tentative D call: TRBD1 (5 bases). Germline values: CDR1 SEHNR, CDR2 FQNEAQ (reference sequence). CDR3 size: 17 residues. Trimming pared 6 bases from V and 3 bases from J, leaving 23 bases between. The CDR3 is CASRLRRIGGWDTEAFF. CDR3 DNA: TGTGCCAGCAGATTAAGGAGGATTGGGGGGTGGGACACTGAAGCTTTCTTT.

The chain is built from TRBV27 and TRBJ1-1; maybe TRBD1 (5 bases). Trimming stripped 4 bases from V and 1 base from J, with 16 bases between. This CDR3 is 16 amino acids long. Germline-derived CDR1 and CDR2 are MNHEY and SMNVEV (reference sequence). The DNA for the CDR3 is TGTGCCAGCAGTTCGACCGCGGGACGGAGGAACACTGAAGCTTTCTTT. Translating it yields CASSSTAGRRNTEAFF.

In this sample, this clone turned up a few times. The rearrangement links TRBV5-6 to TRBJ2-5, with 7 bases matching TRBD2. The end of the DNA is better explained by TRBJ2-7, so the J call may be wrong. CDR1 and CDR2 from the germline V gene are SGHDT and YYEEEE. The CDR3 covers 15 residues. CDR3 protein: CASSLGAGEGYEQYF. In DNA, the CDR3 is TGTGCCAGCAGCTTGGGGGCGGGAGAGGGCTACGAGCAGTACTTC.

The chain has TRBV30 and TRBJ2-1, with 9 bases that match TRBD1. Germline V gene sequence: CDR1 GTSNPN, CDR2 SVGIG (reference sequence). V was clipped by 4 bases and J by 9 bases; unmatched bases: 7. This CDR3 region has 13 residues. The CDR3 region is CAWIRDREGEQFF. CDR3 nucleotides: TGTGCCTGGATCCGGGACAGGGAAGGTGAGCAGTTCTTC.

This chain links TRBV5-1 with TRBJ2-5; D is ambiguous. The CDR3 runs to 11 residues. The germline V gene has CDR1 SGHRS and CDR2 YFSETQ. With 5 bases removed from V and 2 bases from J, the gap between germline ends came to 4 bases. Here the CDR3 DNA reads TGCGCCAGCAGTCGGCAAGAGACCCAGTACTTC. It specifies CASSRQETQYF.

In this sample, this clone turned up a few times. This chain links TRBV6-4 with TRBJ2-1; perhaps TRBD2 as D (5 bases). This CDR3 has 15 amino acids. The V gene lost 0 bases and the J gene lost 4 bases, with 10 bases spanning the gap. Germline loops: CDR1 MRHNA, CDR2 SNTAGT. This chain's CDR3 is CASSDSLARYNEQFF. The DNA of the CDR3 is TGTGCCAGCAGTGACTCATTAGCGAGGTACAATGAGCAGTTCTTC.

The V gene is TRBV6-1, the J gene TRBJ2-2, with D maybe TRBD1 (6 bases). V dropped 2 bases and J dropped 0 bases, with 13 bases sitting between them. The CDR3 extends over 17 amino acids. Germline V gives CDR1 MNHNS, CDR2 SASEGT. This CDR3 reads CASSERGQTSNTGELFF. In DNA, the CDR3 is TGTGCCAGCAGTGAAAGGGGACAAACTTCGAACACCGGGGAGCTGTTTTTT.

The rearrangement links TRBV21-1 to TRBJ2-4; the table's D call of TRBD1 was not tested on the DNA. TRBV21-1 constitutes a pseudogene. The CDR3 length is 18 residues. CDR3 sequence: CASTTDPMATRPKNSQYF. CDR3 coding DNA: TGTGCCAGCACTACAGACCCTATGGCCACCCGGCCCAAAAACAGTCAGTACTTC.

There are a few counts of this clone. The chain couples TRBV6-6 to TRBJ1-1, with D maybe TRBD1 (5 bases). Trimming left V 7 bases short and J 5 bases short, with 17 bases between. CDR3 size: 14 residues. CDR1 and CDR2 from the germline V gene are MNHNY and SVGAGI (reference sequence). This chain's CDR3 is CASIPTPGNTEAFF. DNA for the CDR3: TGTGCCAGCATCCCGACCCCAGGGAATACTGAAGCTTTCTTT.

The rearrangement links TRBV15 to TRBJ2-1; 8 bases line up with TRBD2. Losses at the gene ends were 5 bases for V and 0 bases for J; bases not matched to a gene: 21. The germline gives CDR1 LNHNV, CDR2 YYDKDF (reference sequence). This CDR3 contains 21 residues. DNA of the CDR3: TGTGCCACCAGCGGCCCGGGGGTGGCCGGGAGGGCGCTCAGCTCCTACAATGAGCAGTTCTTC. As protein: CATSGPGVAGRALSSYNEQFF.